This TCR beta chain was sequenced for a study of blood T cell repertoires in COVID-19 (TCRdb year 2020). With regard to the full study: Collaborator samples came from the United States, Italy and Spain and covered acute and convalescent phases of COVID-19. The material from the prospective study consisted of cDNA or gDNA derived from T cells, B-cell-depleted T cells, or PBMCs. Subjects who had been exposed to COVID-19, were actively infected with it, or had recovered from it provided the deeply sampled blood TCRbeta repertoires that made up the dataset. A freely available public database, intended as a resource for researchers studying the immune response to SARS-CoV-2, is where the repertoires were released. The samples were drawn from the first 160 participants of the ongoing ImmuneRACE study and from over a thousand subjects provided by 6 global collaborators. A de-identified subject ID, COVID-19 status, age in years and sex were almost always included in the sample metadata. Where available, HLA class I and class II types were taken from metadata supplied by the sample provider and were not determined by assay-based typing.

Broad study findings and their caveats: How much clinical and demographic metadata was included differed by source and by participant, and the metadata was provided uncurated.

A note on this clone: Its antigen specificity is not known. No clone much larger than this one lies a single base away; base qualities are absent.

Participants in the prospective study were enrolled through a virtual design, were aged roughly 18 to 90 years, and lived in approximately 25 United States geographic areas. Cohort assignment in the prospective study relied on participant-reported clinical history from a screening survey and a study questionnaire. For ImmuneRACE Cohort 3, a participant was defined as recovered based on two consecutive negative NP/OP PCR tests, clearance by a healthcare professional, or resolution of symptoms. In the prospective study, mobile phlebotomists collected whole blood, serum and a nasopharyngeal or oropharyngeal swab from each participant. Additional blood draws and questionnaires over an approximately 2-month period could optionally be provided by prospective study participants. Before DNA extraction, blood samples from the prospective study were shipped at room temperature or frozen. CDR3 length: 15 amino acids, cysteine to phenylalanine. The read is trimmed to its CDR3 DNA, 45 bases read in frame from base 1. Sequences WNHNN (CDR1) and SYGVQD (CDR2) are obtained from the germline V gene (reference sequence). Trimming removed 6 bases from V and 7 bases from J; the gene matches leave 4 bases unexplained.

TCRbeta CDR3 regions were amplified from genomic DNA using the immunoSEQ Assay, a bias-controlled multiplex PCR. Concerning the study's data processing: The number of nucleated cells in each sample was estimated from the amplification of reference gene primers within the assay. To quantify the absolute abundance of each unique TCRbeta CDR3 rearrangement, sequence reads were collapsed and filtered. For each sample, productive Simpson clonality was calculated as the square root of Simpson's diversity index across productive rearrangements. TCRdb provides this immuneACCESS table in a form limited to in-frame rearrangements. Some clones are lacking; in checked studies, under half of them reflect an unresolved V gene, and why the rest are absent is not known. V, J and clone size reflect that table, while D and trimming were determined from the DNA. For this sample there are about 150,000 clones; roughly 87% appear just once. The ten largest make up roughly 7% of the sample.

The sample taken for sequencing was PBMCs or T cells enriched from blood (not recorded which). The chain couples TRBV10-1 to TRBJ2-6, with 12 bases in between that match TRBD1. The source is a woman aged 45 to 65 who had recovered from COVID-19. The CDR3: CASSPGQGAANVLTF. At the DNA level, the sequence is TGCGCCAGCAGCCCGGGACAGGGGGCAGCCAACGTCCTGACTTTC.